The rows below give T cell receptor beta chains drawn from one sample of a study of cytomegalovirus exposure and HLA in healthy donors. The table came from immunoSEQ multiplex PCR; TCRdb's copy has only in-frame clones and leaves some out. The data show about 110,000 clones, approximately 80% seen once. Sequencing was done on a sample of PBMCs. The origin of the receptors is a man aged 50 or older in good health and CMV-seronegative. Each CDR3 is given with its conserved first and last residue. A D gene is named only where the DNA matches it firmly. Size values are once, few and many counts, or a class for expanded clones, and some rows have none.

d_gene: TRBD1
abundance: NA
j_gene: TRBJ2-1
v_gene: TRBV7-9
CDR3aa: CASSLAGTGTYNEQFF
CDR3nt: TGTGCCAGCAGCTTAGCCGGGACAGGGACTTACAATGAGCAGTTCTTC

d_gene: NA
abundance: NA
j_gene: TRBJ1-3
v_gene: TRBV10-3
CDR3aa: CAISEGQRTGNTIYF
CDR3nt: TGTGCCATCAGTGAGGGACAGAGGACTGGAAACACCATATATTTT

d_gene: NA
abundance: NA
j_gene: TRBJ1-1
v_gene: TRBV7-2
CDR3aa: CASSLVGGNTEAFF
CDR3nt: TGTGCCAGCAGCTTAGTTGGCGGGAACACTGAAGCTTTCTTT

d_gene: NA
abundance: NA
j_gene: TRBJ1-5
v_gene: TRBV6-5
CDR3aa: CASSSRQGTNQPQHF
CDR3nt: TGTGCCAGCAGTTCCCGCCAGGGAACGAATCAGCCCCAGCATTTT

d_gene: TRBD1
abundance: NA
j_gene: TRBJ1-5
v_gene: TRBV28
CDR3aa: CASSLRGQGRDQPQHF
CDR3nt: TGTGCCAGCAGTTTACGTGGACAGGGAAGGGATCAGCCCCAGCATTTT

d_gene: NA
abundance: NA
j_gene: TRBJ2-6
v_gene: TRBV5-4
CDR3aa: CASSLEWGDGANVLTF
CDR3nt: TGTGCCAGCAGCTTGGAATGGGGAGATGGGGCCAACGTCCTGACTTTC

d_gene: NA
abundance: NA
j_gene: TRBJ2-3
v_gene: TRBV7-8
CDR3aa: CASSFRSYTDTQYF
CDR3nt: TGTGCCAGCAGCTTCCGGAGTTACACAGATACGCAGTATTTT

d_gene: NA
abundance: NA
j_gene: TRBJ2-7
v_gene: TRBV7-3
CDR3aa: CASSSAGGLNEQYF
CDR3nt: TGTGCCAGCAGCTCCGCCGGCGGGCTGAACGAGCAGTACTTC

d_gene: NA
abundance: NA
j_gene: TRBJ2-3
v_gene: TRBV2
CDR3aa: CASSFLISGGTDTQYF
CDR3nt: TGTGCCAGCAGCTTCTTAATCTCAGGCGGGACAGATACGCAGTATTTT

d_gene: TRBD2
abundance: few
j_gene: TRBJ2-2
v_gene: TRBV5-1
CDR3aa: CASSLGPAGGSTGELFF
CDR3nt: TGCGCCAGCAGCTTGGGGCCAGCGGGGGGGAGCACCGGGGAGCTGTTTTTT

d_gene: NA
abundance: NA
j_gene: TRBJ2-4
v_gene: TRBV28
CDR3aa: CASSWPGATKNIQYF
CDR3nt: TGTGCCAGCAGTTGGCCAGGGGCAACCAAAAACATTCAGTACTTC